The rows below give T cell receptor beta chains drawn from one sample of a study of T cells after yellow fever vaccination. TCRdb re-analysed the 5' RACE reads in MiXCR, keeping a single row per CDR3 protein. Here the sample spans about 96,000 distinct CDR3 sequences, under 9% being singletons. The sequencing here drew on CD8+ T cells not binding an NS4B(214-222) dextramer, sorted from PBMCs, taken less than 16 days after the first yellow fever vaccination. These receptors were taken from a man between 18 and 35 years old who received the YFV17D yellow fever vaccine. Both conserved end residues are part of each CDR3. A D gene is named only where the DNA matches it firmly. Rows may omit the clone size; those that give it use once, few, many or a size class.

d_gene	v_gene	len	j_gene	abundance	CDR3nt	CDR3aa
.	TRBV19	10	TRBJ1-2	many	TGTGCCAGTAAAGGGCCCGACTACACCTTC	CASKGPDYTF
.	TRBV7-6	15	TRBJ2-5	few	TGTGCCAGCAGCTTAGAGTCCTGGGATCTGGAGACCCAGTACTTC	CASSLESWDLETQYF
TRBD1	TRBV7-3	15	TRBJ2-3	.	TGTGCCAGCAGCTCCGGGACAGGGAGCACAGATACGCAGTATTTT	CASSSGTGSTDTQYF
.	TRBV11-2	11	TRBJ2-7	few	TGTGCCAGCAGCTACACCTACGAGCAGTACTTC	CASSYTYEQYF
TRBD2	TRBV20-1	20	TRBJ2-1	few	TGCAGTGCTAAACGACACGGACTAGCGGGGGGGGAATACTCCTACAATGAGCAGTTCTTC	CSAKRHGLAGGEYSYNEQFF
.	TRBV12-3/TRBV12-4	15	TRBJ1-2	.	TGTGCCAGCAGTCCCGAAGATAGCTTCTACTATGGCTACACCTTC	CASSPEDSFYYGYTF
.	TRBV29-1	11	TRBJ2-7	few	TGCAGCGTGGAACAGGGCTACGAGCAGTACTTC	CSVEQGYEQYF
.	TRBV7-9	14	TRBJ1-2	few	TGTGCCAGCATCTTAGCCAGGGGAAATGATGGCTACACCTTC	CASILARGNDGYTF
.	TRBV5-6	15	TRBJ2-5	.	TGTGCCAGCAGCTTTGGATACGGGTCGGGTGAGACCCAGTACTTC	CASSFGYGSGETQYF
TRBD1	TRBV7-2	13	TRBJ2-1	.	TGTGCCAGCAGCAGGACAGGGTTCGATGAGCAGTTCTTC	CASSRTGFDEQFF
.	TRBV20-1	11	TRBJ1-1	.	TGCAGTGCTAGACACAACACTGAAGCTTTCTTT	CSARHNTEAFF
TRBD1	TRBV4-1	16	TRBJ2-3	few	TGCGCCAGCAGCCAGCTCCTCGGGACAGGGACAGATACGCAGTATTTT	CASSQLLGTGTDTQYF
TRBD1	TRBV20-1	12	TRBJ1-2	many	TGCAGTGCTAGAGGGACAGGGGAAGGCTACACCTTC	CSARGTGEGYTF
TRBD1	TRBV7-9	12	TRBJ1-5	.	TGTGCCAGCCAACAGGGGAGGCAGCCCCAGCATTTT	CASQQGRQPQHF
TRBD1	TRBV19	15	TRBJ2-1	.	TGTGCCAGTAGTATCGCGACAGGGTATATCAATGAGCAGTTCTTC	CASSIATGYINEQFF
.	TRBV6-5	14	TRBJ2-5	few	TGTGCCAGCAGTTACTCGGGGGCAGGAGAGACCCAGTACTTC	CASSYSGAGETQYF
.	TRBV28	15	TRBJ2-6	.	TGTGCCAGCAGTTCCTGGCTCTCTCAAGCCAACGTCCTGACTTTC	CASSSWLSQANVLTF
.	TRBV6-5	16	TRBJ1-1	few	TGTGCCAGCAGTTACCCCAGGGGTGATATGAACACTGAAGCTTTCTTT	CASSYPRGDMNTEAFF
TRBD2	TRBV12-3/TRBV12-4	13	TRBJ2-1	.	TGTGCCAGCAGTGTACTAGCGAACAATGAGCAGTTCTTC	CASSVLANNEQFF
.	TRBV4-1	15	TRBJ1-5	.	TGCGCCAGCAGCCAAGATTTGACGGGTAGTCAGCCCCAGCATTTT	CASSQDLTGSQPQHF
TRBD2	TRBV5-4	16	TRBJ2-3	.	TGTGCCAGCAGCTTCGGGGGGGCAGACACGTTGGATACGCAGTATTTT	CASSFGGADTLDTQYF
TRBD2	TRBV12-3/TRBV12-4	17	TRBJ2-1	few	TGTGCCAGCAGTTTAAATGGACTAGCGGACCGATTCAATGAGCAGTTCTTC	CASSLNGLADRFNEQFF
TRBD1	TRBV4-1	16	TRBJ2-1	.	TGCGCCAGCAGCCAAGAGGGCGAGACAGGGAGAAATGAGCAGTTCTTC	CASSQEGETGRNEQFF
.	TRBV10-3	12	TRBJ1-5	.	TGTGCCATCAGTGGTGGGGGTCAGCCCCAGCATTTT	CAISGGGQPQHF
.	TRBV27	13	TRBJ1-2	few	TGTGCCAGCAGTCCTCCCGGACTAAGAGGCTACACCTTC	CASSPPGLRGYTF
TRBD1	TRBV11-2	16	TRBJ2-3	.	TGTGCCAGCAGCCTGACCAACAGGGGCCGTGCAGATACGCAGTATTTT	CASSLTNRGRADTQYF
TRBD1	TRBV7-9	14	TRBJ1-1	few	TGTGCCAGCAGCTTAGCGACAGGGGTCACTGAAGCTTTCTTT	CASSLATGVTEAFF
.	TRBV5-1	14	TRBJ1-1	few	TGCGCCAGCAGCTTCAGGACCCTGGGCACTGAAGCTTTCTTT	CASSFRTLGTEAFF
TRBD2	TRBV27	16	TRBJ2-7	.	TGTGCCAGCAGTTCGGATCTCCTAGCGGGGGGCCACGAGCAGTACTTC	CASSSDLLAGGHEQYF
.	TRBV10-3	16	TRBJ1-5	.	TGTGCCATCAGTGACTACCAGGGTCATAGCAATCAGCCCCAGCATTTT	CAISDYQGHSNQPQHF
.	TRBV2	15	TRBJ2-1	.	TGTGCCAGCAGTGAGGGGTACCACACTTCAAATGAGCAGTTCTTC	CASSEGYHTSNEQFF
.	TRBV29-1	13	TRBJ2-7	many	TGCAGCGTCACACCGACGGGCACCTACGAGCAGTACTTC	CSVTPTGTYEQYF
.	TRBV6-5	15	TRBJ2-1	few	TGTGCCAGCAGTTACTCGGTCGTTTATAACAATGAGCAGTTCTTC	CASSYSVVYNNEQFF
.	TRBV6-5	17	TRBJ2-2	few	TGTGCCAGCAGTTACCAAACAGGGGGGGGATCCGCCGGGGAGCTGTTTTTT	CASSYQTGGGSAGELFF
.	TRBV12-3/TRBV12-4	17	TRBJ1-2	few	TGTGCCAGCAGTTGGAGCCGAGCTGGGGTAGTTCCATATGGCTACACCTTC	CASSWSRAGVVPYGYTF
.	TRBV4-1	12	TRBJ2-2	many	TGCGCCAGCGTGGGGGACACCGGGGAGCTGTTTTTT	CASVGDTGELFF
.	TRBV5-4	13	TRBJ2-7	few	TGTGCCAGCAGTTATTCCGGGACCCGCGAGCAGTACTTC	CASSYSGTREQYF
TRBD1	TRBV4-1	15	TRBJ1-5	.	TGCGCCAGCAGCCTCGCCGGGACAGGGAATCAGCCCCAGCATTTT	CASSLAGTGNQPQHF
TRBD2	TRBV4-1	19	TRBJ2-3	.	TGCGCCAGCAGCCAAGACCGACTAGCGGGGGGTTCTAGCACAGATACGCAGTATTTT	CASSQDRLAGGSSTDTQYF
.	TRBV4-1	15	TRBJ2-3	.	TGCGCCAGCAGTTCCTTACCTCAGGGAACAGATACGCAGTATTTT	CASSSLPQGTDTQYF
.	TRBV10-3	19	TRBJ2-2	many	TGTGCCATCAGTGAGGCGAAGCTTGGGCAGGGGAAAGGGACCGGGGAGCTGTTTTTT	CAISEAKLGQGKGTGELFF
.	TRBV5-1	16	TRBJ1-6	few	TGCGCCAGCAGCCTTGGGGCAGCCTCCTATAATTCACCCCTCCACTTT	CASSLGAASYNSPLHF
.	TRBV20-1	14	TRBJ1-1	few	TGCAGTGCTAGAGATCTTGGGGGAGGGACTGAAGCTTTCTTT	CSARDLGGGTEAFF
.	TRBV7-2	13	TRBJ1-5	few	TGTGCCAGCAGCCCCGGCGGTACTTGGCCCCAGCATTTT	CASSPGGTWPQHF
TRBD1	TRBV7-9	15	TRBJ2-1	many	TGTGCCAGCAGTTGGACAGGGGGTACCAACAATGAGCAGTTCTTC	CASSWTGGTNNEQFF
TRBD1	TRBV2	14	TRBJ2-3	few	TGTGCCATTACCTGGACAGGGGAGGCAGATACGCAGTATTTT	CAITWTGEADTQYF
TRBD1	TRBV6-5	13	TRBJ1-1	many	TGTGCCAGCAGTTACGGGGACAGAGGTGAAGCTTTCTTT	CASSYGDRGEAFF
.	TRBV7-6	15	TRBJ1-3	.	TGTGCCAGCAGCTCTACGGACTTCTCGGGAAACACCATATATTTT	CASSSTDFSGNTIYF